These 25 T cell receptor beta chains originate from one sample sequenced in a study of cytomegalovirus exposure and HLA in healthy donors. Profiling relied on immunoSEQ multiplex PCR, and the TCRdb table lists in-frame clones only, not all of them. Of about 190,000 clones in the sample, about 82% are singletons; the top ten hold almost 1.5%. Sequenced input: PBMCs. These receptor sequences come from a woman between 18 and 29 years old in good health and CMV-seronegative.

This clone was counted only a few times. The CDR3 protein is CSARAGYNLHF. CDR3 in DNA: TGCAGTGCTAGAGCCGGGTATAACCTCCACTTT. The chain is built from TRBV20-1 and TRBJ1-6; D unresolved. V lost 1 base and J lost 15, with 10 bases in between. This CDR3 has 11 residues. CDR1 DFQATT and CDR2 SNEGSKA come from the germline V gene (reference sequence).

This clone came up once. The chain couples TRBV5-1 to TRBJ1-3, with 8 nucleotides matching TRBD1. The V gene end was trimmed by 6 bases and the J gene end by 4 bases; junction bases not matched to a gene: 3. The CDR3 length is 13 residues. CDR1 is SGHRS and CDR2 is YFSETQ in the germline V gene. This CDR3 is CASTGGEGNTIYF. The CDR3 bases are TGCGCCAGCACAGGGGGCGAGGGAAACACCATATATTTT.

The chain joins TRBV9 to TRBJ2-1, with D possibly matching TRBD1 (6 bases). The CDR3 is 15 residues long. Trimming stripped 3 bases from V and 2 bases from J, with 12 bases between. Germline loops: CDR1 SGDLS, CDR2 YYNGEE. CDR3 amino acids: CASSGAGTTYNEQFF. The CDR3 DNA reads as TGTGCCAGCAGCGGGGCAGGGACAACCTACAATGAGCAGTTCTTC.

This chain links TRBV2 with TRBJ2-3; D perhaps matches TRBD1 (5 bases). The CDR3 has 13 residues. CDR1 is SNHLY, CDR2 FYNNEI, per germline. Trimming stripped 4 bases from V and 5 bases from J, with 10 bases between. The CDR3 DNA follows: TGTGCCAGCAGTGGACAGCGAGTAGATACGCAGTATTTT. Translation gives CASSGQRVDTQYF.

The rearrangement links TRBV7-9 to TRBJ1-1; tentative D call: TRBD1 (6 bases). V lost 4 bases, J lost 5 bases, and 14 bases lay in between. CDR3 length: 14 residues. The germline V gene has CDR1 SEHNR and CDR2 FQNEAQ (reference sequence). In nucleotides, the CDR3 is TGTGCCAGCAGCTCCAGGGAGGGGGGGACTGAAGCTTTCTTT. Translating gives CASSSREGGTEAFF.

The gene calls are TRBV6-5 and TRBJ1-2, with TRBD1 matching over 8 bases. The CDR3 consists of 15 residues. The ends lost 6 bases at V and 5 bases at J; junction bases unmatched: 11. CDR1 and CDR2 (germline): MNHEY, SVGAGI. CDR3 residues: CASSRGQAVGYGYTF. The CDR3 DNA sequence: TGTGCCAGCAGCCGGGGACAGGCGGTGGGATATGGCTACACCTTC.

Worth noting for this clone: One junction end does not reproduce the germline sequence, and a read error may be involved. The chain joins TRBV29-1 to TRBJ1-1, with D maybe TRBD1 (6 bases). The CDR3 is made up of 16 amino acids. The germline gives CDR1 SQVTM, CDR2 ANQGSEA. The CDR3, as DNA: TGCAGCGCCCAACAGCGTGTGGGGGCGATGAACACTGAAGTTTTCTTT. Protein sequence: CSAQQRVGAMNTEVFF. The full variable domain, in which reference TRBV29-1 and TRBJ1-1 provide the parts outside the CDR3, is SAVISQKPSRDICQRGTSLTIQCQVDSQVTMMFWYRQQPGQSLTLIATANQGSEATYESGFVIDKFPISRPNLTFSTLTVSNMSPEDSSIYLCSAQQRVGAMNTEVFFGQGTRLTVV.

This chain connects TRBV19 to TRBJ1-1; D uncertain. The CDR3 is 16 residues long. The germline V gene has CDR1 LNHDA and CDR2 SQIVND (reference sequence). V was clipped by 5 bases and J by 3 bases, with 19 bases between them. For the CDR3, the DNA is TGTGCCAGTAGTCCACGGGCCTCCGGAGGTTACACTGAAGCTTTCTTT. It translates to CASSPRASGGYTEAFF.

This clone appeared a single time. This rearrangement joins TRBV13 to TRBJ2-1; TRBD2 matches 12 bases. Germline values: CDR1 PRHDT, CDR2 FYEKMQ (reference sequence). The CDR3 has 15 residues. V trimming: 3 bases; J trimming: 7 bases; junction bases outside the gene matches: 4. The CDR3 protein is CASSLEGLAGNEQFF. CDR3 DNA: TGTGCCAGCAGCTTGGAGGGACTAGCGGGTAATGAGCAGTTCTTC.

V is TRBV7-9 and J is TRBJ2-3; 8 nucleotides match TRBD2. CDR1 and CDR2 (germline): SEHNR, FQNEAQ (reference sequence). The ends lost 8 bases at V and 5 bases at J; junction bases unmatched: 9. CDR3 length: 14 amino acids. DNA for the CDR3: TGTGCCAGCGGCCCGGGACTAGGTGAAGATACGCAGTATTTT. Residues: CASGPGLGEDTQYF.

V usage is TRBV7-3 and J usage is TRBJ2-1, with no clear D. CDR1 SGHTA and CDR2 FQGTGA come from the germline V gene. There are 14 residues in the CDR3. Deletions cut 1 base from V and 3 bases from J, with 7 bases between. CDR3 amino acids: CASSLIPSYNEQFF. DNA for the CDR3: TGTGCCAGCAGCTTAATTCCTAGCTACAATGAGCAGTTCTTC.

This clone has a single count. V is TRBV5-5 and J is TRBJ2-1, with D possibly TRBD2 on 6 matching bases. Trimming stripped 0 bases from V and 8 bases from J, with 12 bases between. Looked up from germline, CDR1 is SGHKS and CDR2 is YYEKEE (reference sequence). The CDR3 has 14 amino acids. The CDR3: CASSLVGGRHEQFF. The CDR3 DNA reads as TGTGCCAGCAGCTTGGTAGGAGGGCGACATGAGCAGTTCTTC. The full variable domain, in which reference TRBV5-5 and TRBJ2-1 provide the parts outside the CDR3, is DAGVTQSPTHLIKTRGQQVTLRCSPISGHKSVSWYQQVLGQGPQFIFQYYEKEERGRGNFPDRFSARQFPNYSSELNVNALLLGDSALYLCASSLVGGRHEQFFGPGTRLTVL.

This chain uses TRBV5-4 with TRBJ1-1; 8 positions agree with TRBD1. Unmatched junction bases numbered 8, after V lost 4 bases and J lost 3 bases. The CDR3 sequence is 15 residues long. Germline loops: CDR1 SGHNT, CDR2 YYREEE (reference sequence). DNA of the CDR3: TGTGCCAGCAGCCCTGCAGGGGGCAGAGACACTGAAGCTTTCTTT. Protein: CASSPAGGRDTEAFF. The full variable domain, rest sourced from reference TRBV5-4 and TRBJ1-1, is ETGVTQSPTHLIKTRGQQVTLRCSSQSGHNTVSWYQQALGQGPQFIFQYYREEENGRGNFPPRFSGLQFPNYSSELNVNALELDDSALYLCASSPAGGRDTEAFFGQGTRLTVV.

The gene calls are TRBV7-8 and TRBJ2-3; 9 positions agree with TRBD2. Germline trimming cut 4 bases from V and 9 bases from J; bases unmatched to any gene: 11. The CDR3 is 15 residues long. CDR1 and CDR2 (germline): SGHVS, FQNEAQ. The CDR3 loop reads CASSSTGSGGRTQYF. CDR3 DNA: TGTGCCAGCAGCTCTACGGGTAGCGGGGGCCGAACGCAGTATTTT.

The J gene is TRBJ1-2, the V gene TRBV10-1; TRBD1 matches at 7 bases. Germline trimming cut 5 bases from V and 6 bases from J; bases unmatched to any gene: 6. The CDR3 is 13 amino acids. Germline V gene data show CDR1 as WNHNN and CDR2 as SYGVQD (reference sequence). The CDR3 region is CASSPGQVDGYTF. The CDR3 coding sequence is TGCGCCAGCAGTCCTGGACAGGTTGATGGCTACACCTTC.

This rearrangement joins TRBV6-1 to TRBJ2-7; possibly TRBD2 for D (6 bases). There are 14 residues in the CDR3. CDR1 MNHNS and CDR2 SASEGT come from the germline V gene. Trimming took 7 bases from V and 2 from J, leaving 15 bases between them. The CDR3 DNA reads as TGTGCCAGCATGACTAACGGAGGGGCCTACGAGCAGTACTTC. This translates into CASMTNGGAYEQYF.

The chain combines TRBV18 with TRBJ1-2, with D perhaps TRBD1 (6 bases). The CDR3 has 13 amino acids. The V end lost 6 bases, the J end lost 8 bases, and 16 bases lay between the germline ends. Germline CDR1 is KGHSH and CDR2 is LQKENI. The CDR3: CASSPGQTGGYTF. The CDR3 DNA sequence: TGTGCCAGCTCCCCAGGACAGACAGGAGGCTACACCTTC. Complete variable domain (other parts from reference TRBV18 and TRBJ1-2): NAGVMQNPRHLVRRRGQEARLRCSPMKGHSHVYWYRQLPEEGLKFMVYLQKENIIDESGMPKERFSAEFPKEGPSILRIQQVVRGDSAAYFCASSPGQTGGYTFGSGTRLTVV.

The chain links TRBV4-1 to TRBJ2-6; 8 bases align to TRBD1. The CDR3 runs 18 residues. The trim removed 0 bases at V and 0 bases at J, leaving 4 bases unmatched. Germline V gives CDR1 MGHRA, CDR2 YSYEKL. CDR3 in amino acids: CASSQDGQGNSGANVLTF. The CDR3 nucleotides read TGCGCCAGCAGCCAAGACGGACAGGGAAACTCTGGGGCCAACGTCCTGACTTTC.

The chain couples TRBV13 to TRBJ2-1; 10 bases agree with TRBD2. J lost 6 bases, V lost 6 bases, and 11 bases had no gene match. Germline CDR1 and CDR2: PRHDT and FYEKMQ (reference sequence). The CDR3 runs 16 residues. The DNA of the CDR3 is TGTGCCAGCAGGACCTTGGTAGAGCGGGGGGGCAATGAGCAGTTCTTC. Encoded protein: CASRTLVERGGNEQFF. The full variable domain, its missing parts supplied by reference TRBV13 and TRBJ2-1, is AAGVIQSPRHLIKEKRETATLKCYPIPRHDTVYWYQQGPGQDPQFLISFYEKMQSDKGSIPDRFSAQQFSDYHSELNMSSLELGDSALYFCASRTLVERGGNEQFFGPGTRLTVL.

The chain links TRBV15 to TRBJ2-7; the match to TRBD2 covers 8 bases. The CDR3 has 15 residues. V shed 0 bases, J shed 2 bases, and the junction held 3 bases outside the gene matches. The germline V gene encodes CDR1 LNHNV and CDR2 YYDKDF (reference sequence). CDR3 protein: CATSRDPAGAYEQYF. The CDR3 coding sequence is TGTGCCACCAGCAGAGACCCAGCGGGAGCCTACGAGCAGTACTTC.

V gene TRBV30 combines with J gene TRBJ2-5; TRBD1 agrees at 8 bases. The CDR3 contains 13 residues. Germline values: CDR1 GTSNPN, CDR2 SVGIG (reference sequence). V shed 2 bases, J shed 2 bases, and the junction held 1 base outside the gene matches. The CDR3 coding sequence is TGTGCCTGGAGTAGGGACAGGCAAGAGACCCAGTACTTC. It yields the protein CAWSRDRQETQYF. Looking up the rest from reference TRBV30 and TRBJ2-5 gives the full variable domain: SQTIHQWPATLVQPVGSPLSLECTVEGTSNPNLYWYRQAAGRGLQLLFYSVGIGQISSEVPQNLSASRPQDRQFILSSKKLLLSDSGFYLCAWSRDRQETQYFGPGTRLLVL.

The chain combines TRBV7-9 with TRBJ1-4; tentative D call: TRBD1 (5 bases). CDR3 length: 17 residues. Deletions cut 2 bases from V and 0 bases from J, with 13 bases between. CDR1 is SEHNR, CDR2 FQNEAQ, per germline (reference sequence). This CDR3 is CASSLPFDRTTNEKLFF. CDR3 nucleotide sequence: TGTGCCAGCAGCTTACCGTTCGACAGAACAACTAATGAAAAACTGTTTTTT.

The chain employs TRBV27 and TRBJ2-7; 11 nucleotides align to TRBD2. Germline CDR1 reads MNHEY; CDR2 reads SMNVEV (reference sequence). Germline trimming cut 6 bases from V and 3 bases from J; bases unmatched to any gene: 7. The CDR3 loop spans 15 amino acids. CDR3 amino acids: CASRISGRAFYEQYF. The CDR3, as DNA: TGTGCCAGCAGGATTAGCGGGAGGGCCTTCTACGAGCAGTACTTC.

The chain couples TRBV19 to TRBJ2-7, with 8 bases that match TRBD1. CDR1 and CDR2 from the germline V gene are LNHDA and SQIVND (reference sequence). This CDR3 region has 13 residues. V lost 4 bases and J lost 5; bases outside the gene matches: 4. CDR3 in amino acids: CASSTTGVNEQYF. CDR3 bases: TGTGCCAGTAGTACGACAGGGGTTAACGAGCAGTACTTC.

The table lists this clone with a count of one. The chain recombines TRBV6-5 with TRBJ1-3; weak D call: TRBD1 (6 bases). This CDR3 is 14 amino acids long. The V gene lost 5 bases and the J gene lost 4 bases, with 12 bases spanning the gap. CDR1 and CDR2 (germline): MNHEY, SVGAGI. CDR3 region: CASSLTGNGNTIYF. As DNA, the CDR3 is TGTGCCAGCAGTCTTACAGGGAACGGAAACACCATATATTTT.